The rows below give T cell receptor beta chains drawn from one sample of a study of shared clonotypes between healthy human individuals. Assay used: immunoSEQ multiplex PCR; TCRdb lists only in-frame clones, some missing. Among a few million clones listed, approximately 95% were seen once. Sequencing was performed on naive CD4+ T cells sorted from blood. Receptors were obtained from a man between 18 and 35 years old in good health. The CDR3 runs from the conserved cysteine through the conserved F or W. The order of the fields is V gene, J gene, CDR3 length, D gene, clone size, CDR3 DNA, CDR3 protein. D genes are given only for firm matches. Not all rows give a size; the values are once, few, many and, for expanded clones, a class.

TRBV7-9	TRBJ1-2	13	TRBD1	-	TGTGCCAGCAGCCTCGGACAGGACTATGGCTACACCTTC	CASSLGQDYGYTF
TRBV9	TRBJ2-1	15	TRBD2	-	TGTGCCAGCAGCGTAGTACTAGCGGGAGGGGATGAGCAGTTCTTC	CASSVVLAGGDEQFF
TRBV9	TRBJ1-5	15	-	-	TGTGCCAGCAGCGTGGAGGGGAGTAGCAATCAGCCCCAGCATTTT	CASSVEGSSNQPQHF
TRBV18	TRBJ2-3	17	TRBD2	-	TGTGCCAGCTCACCAAGGACTAGCGGAACTAGCACAGATACGCAGTATTTT	CASSPRTSGTSTDTQYF
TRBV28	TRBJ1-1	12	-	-	TGTGCCAGCAGTCGTCGTAGGGCTAGGGCTTTCTTT	CASSRRRARAFF
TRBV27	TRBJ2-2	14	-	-	TGTGCCAGCAGTTCCGGGGGCCGTCCCGGGGAGCTGTTTTTT	CASSSGGRPGELFF
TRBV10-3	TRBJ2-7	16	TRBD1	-	TGTGCCATCAGTGAGAATCTGGGACAGGGAACCTACGAGCAGTACTTC	CAISENLGQGTYEQYF
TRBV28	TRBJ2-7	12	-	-	TGTGCCAGCACCCGGTTTACCTACGAGCAGTACTTC	CASTRFTYEQYF
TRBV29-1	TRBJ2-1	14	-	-	TGCAGCGTTAAGGGAGGTCTTTCGTGGAATGAGCAGTTCTTC	CSVKGGLSWNEQFF
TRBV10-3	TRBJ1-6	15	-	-	TGTGCCATCAGGGGAGGGGCAGAAAGTAATTCACCCCTCCACTTT	CAIRGGAESNSPLHF
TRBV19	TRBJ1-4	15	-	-	TGTGCCAGTAGTATGTTGGGGGCGGCTAATGAAAAACTGTTTTTT	CASSMLGAANEKLFF
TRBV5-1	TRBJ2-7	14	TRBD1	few	TGCGCCAGCAGTTACGGACAGGGATTATACGAGCAGTACTTC	CASSYGQGLYEQYF
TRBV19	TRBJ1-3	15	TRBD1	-	TGTGCCAGTAGTAGGTGGACAGGGGCTGGAAACACCATATATTTT	CASSRWTGAGNTIYF
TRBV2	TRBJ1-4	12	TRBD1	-	TGTGCCAGCAGGGCTGACAGGGTAAAACTGTTTTTT	CASRADRVKLFF
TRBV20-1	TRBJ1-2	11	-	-	TGCAGTGCTACGCCAGACTATGGCTACACCTTC	CSATPDYGYTF
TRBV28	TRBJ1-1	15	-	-	TGTGCCAGCAGTCCTCCGGACAGAATGAACACTGAAGCTTTCTTT	CASSPPDRMNTEAFF
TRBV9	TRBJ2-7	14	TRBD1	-	TGTGCCAGCAGCAGGACAGGGGGGACCTACGAGCAGTACTTC	CASSRTGGTYEQYF
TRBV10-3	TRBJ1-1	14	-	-	TGTGCCATCAGTGGACAGGACACAGCCACTGAAGCTTTCTTT	CAISGQDTATEAFF
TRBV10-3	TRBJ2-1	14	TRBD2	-	TGTGCCATCCTAGCGGGGCCGCCAGACAATGAGCAGTTCTTC	CAILAGPPDNEQFF
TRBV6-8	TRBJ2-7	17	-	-	TGTGCCAGCAGGCCGCCGCAACGGAGGGAGTATGCCTACGAGCAGTACTTC	CASRPPQRREYAYEQYF
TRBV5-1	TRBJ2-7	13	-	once	TGCGCCAGCAGCTTGTTAAATTACGGCGAGCAGTACTTC	CASSLLNYGEQYF
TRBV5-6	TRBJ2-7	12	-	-	TGTGCCAGCAGCTACCTAGCGTACGAGCAGTACTTC	CASSYLAYEQYF
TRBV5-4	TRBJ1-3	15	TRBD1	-	TGTGCCAGCAGCTCCGGAACGGGACAGGGAAACACCATATATTTT	CASSSGTGQGNTIYF
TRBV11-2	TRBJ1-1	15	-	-	TGTGCCAGCAGCTTAGAGGTCAAGGTGAACACTGAAGCTTTCTTT	CASSLEVKVNTEAFF
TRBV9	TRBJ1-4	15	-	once	TGTGCCAGCAGCGTATCCGGGGCAGGGTATGAAAAACTGTTTTTT	CASSVSGAGYEKLFF
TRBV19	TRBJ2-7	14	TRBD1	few	TGTGCCAGTAGTCGGGGACAGGGGACCTACGAGCAGTACTTC	CASSRGQGTYEQYF
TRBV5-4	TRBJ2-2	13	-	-	TGTGCCAGCAGCTTGGCGTCTTTCGGGGAGCTGTTTTTT	CASSLASFGELFF
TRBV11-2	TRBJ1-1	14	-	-	TGTGCCAGCAGCTTCCGGGTAGTTCTCACTGAAGCTTTCTTT	CASSFRVVLTEAFF